The 25 T cell receptor beta chains below come from one sample, sequenced in a study of CD4 T cells in relation to SARS-CoV-2 and coronaviruses (dated by TCRdb to about 2021). The receptor library was made with the immunoSEQ multiplex PCR assay. As stored in TCRdb, this immuneACCESS dataset retains in-frame rearrangements with V and J assigned. A fraction of the clones does not appear; measured against another copy, unresolved V genes explain less than half of the discrepancy, and the remainder lacks a known reason. This sample holds about 59,000 clones; 75% to 90% were observed only once. The ten largest clones take up around 1.5% of the sample. CD4+ T cells from unexposed donors were collected before the COVID-19 pandemic (2011-2018). The sequenced material came from memory CD4+ T cells from PBMCs. The cell subset or site label, read with the paper, signifies: memory (non-naive) CD4+ T cells. Receptors were obtained from a human donor in good health.

As DNA, the CDR3 is TGTGTCAGAAGTACCGGGGAGACCCAGTACTTC. Translation gives CVRSTGETQYF. This sequence joins TRBV7-5 and TRBJ2-5; TRBD2, as called in the table, went unchecked against the DNA. TRBV7-5 is termed a pseudogene. This CDR3 is 11 amino acids long.

The V gene is TRBV2, the J gene TRBJ1-6; a weak D match, TRBD1 (5 bases). The V and J ends lost 4 bases and 6 bases respectively, with 10 bases between them. CDR1 and CDR2 (germline): SNHLY, FYNNEI. The CDR3 length is 14 residues. The CDR3: CASSVKGTNSPLHF. The CDR3 coding sequence is TGTGCCAGCAGTGTGAAGGGGACTAATTCACCCCTCCACTTT.

V usage is TRBV3-1 (or the pseudogene TRBV3-2) and J usage is TRBJ2-7, with 10 bases that match TRBD2. Germline CDR1 is LGHDT and CDR2 is YNNKEL (reference sequence). This CDR3 contains 18 residues. V lost 1 base, J lost 8 bases, and 17 bases stayed unmatched. CDR3 sequence reads: CASSQAWGLASRLRKQYF. CDR3 coding DNA: TGTGCCAGCAGCCAAGCCTGGGGACTAGCGAGCCGTCTACGAAAGCAGTACTTC.

The V and J genes are TRBV6-5 and TRBJ1-1; 8 nucleotides match TRBD1. V shed 6 bases and J 4 bases; nucleotides not matched to a gene: 10. The germline CDR1 and CDR2 sequences are MNHEY and SVGAGI. This CDR3 spans 15 amino acids. CDR3 sequence: CASRVDRGVTTEAFF. The CDR3 bases are TGTGCCAGCAGGGTCGACAGGGGTGTTACCACTGAAGCTTTCTTT.

The CDR3, as DNA: TGTGCCAGCAGCCACCGACAGGAAACACTAAGCACAGATACGCAGTATTTT. It codes for CASSHRQETLSTDTQYF. This chain joins TRBV14 and TRBJ2-3; D is perhaps TRBD1 (6 bases). The CDR3 spans 17 residues. Trimming pared 3 bases from V and 0 bases from J, leaving 16 bases between. Germline CDR1 and CDR2: SGHDN and FVKESK.

The V and J genes are TRBV28 and TRBJ2-5, with 10 positions matching TRBD2. V lost 5 bases to trimming and J lost 2 bases; unmatched junction nucleotides: 8. Looked up from germline, CDR1 is MDHEN and CDR2 is SYDVKM. CDR3 size: 16 residues. CDR3 loop: CASSGGGLAEQETQYF. DNA for the CDR3: TGTGCCAGCAGTGGTGGTGGACTAGCGGAACAAGAGACCCAGTACTTC. Variable domain in full (rest from reference TRBV28 and TRBJ2-5): DVKVTQSSRYLVKRTGEKVFLECVQDMDHENMFWYRQDPGLGLRLIYFSYDVKMKEKGDIPEGYSVSREKKERFSLILESASTNQTSMYLCASSGGGLAEQETQYFGPGTRLLVL.

This clone turned up a few times. The chain uses TRBV5-4 and TRBJ1-5; D is unresolved. Between the trimmed V and J ends, which lost 3 bases and 2 bases, there was a span of 21 bases. Germline V gives CDR1 SGHNT, CDR2 YYREEE (reference sequence). The CDR3 consists of 18 residues. CDR3 nucleotide sequence: TGTGCCAGCAGCTACGACCGGGCTCCGCTTAGGCGCAATCAGCCCCAGCATTTT. Translation: CASSYDRAPLRRNQPQHF.

This chain connects TRBV28 to TRBJ2-5; 8 bases are a match to TRBD1. V lost 3 bases to trimming and J lost 2 bases; unmatched junction nucleotides: 5. This CDR3 contains 15 residues. From germline, CDR1 is MDHEN and CDR2 SYDVKM. The CDR3 is CASSFINRGQETQYF. CDR3 bases: TGTGCCAGCAGTTTTATTAACAGGGGGCAAGAGACCCAGTACTTC. The full variable domain, in which reference TRBV28 and TRBJ2-5 provide the parts outside the CDR3, is DVKVTQSSRYLVKRTGEKVFLECVQDMDHENMFWYRQDPGLGLRLIYFSYDVKMKEKGDIPEGYSVSREKKERFSLILESASTNQTSMYLCASSFINRGQETQYFGPGTRLLVL.

This chain joins TRBV19 and TRBJ1-1; 8 bases map to TRBD1. Germline CDR1 reads LNHDA; CDR2 reads SQIVND (reference sequence). The length of the CDR3 is 16 residues. Germline trimming cut 4 bases from V and 4 bases from J; bases unmatched to any gene: 11. The CDR3 region is CASSTQWTGPSTEAFF. The CDR3 DNA is TGTGCCAGTAGTACGCAGTGGACAGGGCCCTCCACTGAAGCTTTCTTT.

The rearrangement joins TRBV5-6 to TRBJ2-1; a possible D gene is TRBD1 (5 bases). The CDR3 totals 17 residues. Germline-derived CDR1 and CDR2 are SGHDT and YYEEEE. V was pared by 0 bases and J by 2 bases, with 15 bases between. DNA for the CDR3: TGTGCCAGCAGCTTGGTGACGACAGTAGCCGCCTACAATGAGCAGTTCTTC. Encoded protein: CASSLVTTVAAYNEQFF.

The chain couples TRBV3-1 (or the pseudogene TRBV3-2) to TRBJ2-1; 11 bases line up with TRBD2. This CDR3 region has 14 residues. The V segment lost 8 bases and the J segment 6 bases; nucleotides outside the gene matches: 6. CDR1 is LGHDT, CDR2 YNNKEL, per germline (reference sequence). The CDR3 spells CASGTSGGRNEQFF. The CDR3 DNA follows: TGTGCCAGCGGTACTAGCGGGGGTCGCAATGAGCAGTTCTTC.

This clone has a single count. In DNA, the CDR3 is TGTGCCAGCACTGGGTACAATTCACCCCTCCACTTT. Encoded protein: CASTGYNSPLHF. This chain uses TRBV28 with TRBJ1-6; no clear D gene. V was cut by 7 bases and J by 7 bases, with 8 bases left in between. Germline V gene data show CDR1 as MDHEN and CDR2 as SYDVKM. The CDR3 contains 12 residues. Filled out from reference TRBV28 and TRBJ1-6, the complete variable domain reads DVKVTQSSRYLVKRTGEKVFLECVQDMDHENMFWYRQDPGLGLRLIYFSYDVKMKEKGDIPEGYSVSREKKERFSLILESASTNQTSMYLCASTGYNSPLHFGNGTRLTVT.

The rearrangement uses TRBV28 and TRBJ2-5; D possibly uses TRBD1 or TRBD2 (6 bases each). Germline-derived CDR1 and CDR2 are MDHEN and SYDVKM. The CDR3 runs 16 residues. V was clipped by 2 bases and J by 4 bases, with 17 bases between them. The CDR3 DNA reads as TGTGCCAGCAGTTTAATTTTCAGGGGAGGTGGAGAGACCCAGTACTTC. Protein product: CASSLIFRGGGETQYF.

The chain uses TRBV7-9 and TRBJ2-7; 11 bases agree with TRBD1. Trimming cost V 3 bases and J 0 bases; bases outside gene matches: 4. CDR1 SEHNR and CDR2 FQNEAQ come from the germline V gene (reference sequence). CDR3 length: 16 amino acids. The CDR3 coding sequence is TGTGCCAGCAGCTTCGGGACAGGGGGACGCTCCTACGAGCAGTACTTC. Translation gives CASSFGTGGRSYEQYF.

The CDR3 sequence: CASTARGGENTEAFF. DNA for the CDR3: TGTGCCAGCACCGCCCGGGGAGGGGAGAACACTGAAGCTTTCTTT. This chain uses TRBV28 with TRBJ1-1, with D possibly TRBD1 on 5 matching bases. V dropped 7 bases and J dropped 1 base, with 16 bases sitting between them. The CDR3 is made up of 15 amino acids. Germline V gene sequence: CDR1 MDHEN, CDR2 SYDVKM.

V usage is TRBV14 and J usage is TRBJ2-3; 11 nucleotides agree with TRBD2. The CDR3 is 17 amino acids. Trimming cost V 1 base and J 3 bases; bases outside gene matches: 6. Germline loops: CDR1 SGHDN, CDR2 FVKESK. The CDR3 loop is CASSQVPRLAGTDTQYF. The CDR3 bases are TGTGCCAGCAGCCAAGTGCCCCGACTAGCGGGGACAGATACGCAGTATTTT.

This clone was detected only once. J is TRBJ2-5 and V is TRBV5-4; D is perhaps TRBD1 (5 bases). The germline V and J ends were trimmed by 6 bases and 2 bases, with 17 bases remaining between them. CDR1 and CDR2 (germline): SGHNT, YYREEE (reference sequence). This CDR3 comprises 15 residues. The CDR3 loop is CASTPWGSRQETQYF. The CDR3 DNA reads TGTGCCAGCACCCCATGGGGCAGCCGTCAAGAGACCCAGTACTTC.

This clone was seen a few times. The V gene is TRBV10-3, the J gene TRBJ2-7; D ambiguous. V shed 0 bases and J shed 5 bases, with 2 bases lying between them. The V gene's germline CDR1 is ENHRY and CDR2 SYGVKD. CDR3 length equals 11 residues. The CDR3 is CAISESNEQYF. As DNA, the CDR3 is TGTGCCATCAGTGAGTCGAACGAGCAGTACTTC.

The chain uses TRBV2 and TRBJ1-1; D unresolved. Germline loops: CDR1 SNHLY, CDR2 FYNNEI. V was cut by 6 bases and J by 0 bases, with 8 bases left in between. The CDR3 is made up of 13 amino acids. The CDR3 DNA sequence: TGTGCCAGCAGGAAGCAGGTGAACACTGAAGCTTTCTTT. This encodes CASRKQVNTEAFF.

The J gene is TRBJ2-5, the V gene TRBV7-6, with D hard to call. The V end lost 2 bases, the J end lost 2 bases, and 12 bases lay between the germline ends. Germline CDR1 is SGHVS and CDR2 is FNYEAQ. The CDR3 is 15 residues long. CDR3 loop: CASSLNGRKQETQYF. CDR3 DNA sequence: TGTGCCAGCAGCTTAAATGGCAGGAAACAAGAGACCCAGTACTTC.

This clone has only one observation. V and J are TRBV6-2 or TRBV6-3 and TRBJ2-3; D is undetermined. V lost 2 bases to trimming and J lost 2 bases, with 20 bases between them. CDR1 is MNHEY and CDR2 is SVGEGT in the germline V gene. The CDR3 runs to 18 residues. The CDR3 region is CASSYGSGGARTTDTQYF. The CDR3 nucleotides read TGTGCCAGCAGTTACGGTTCTGGTGGAGCTAGAACCACAGATACGCAGTATTTT.

The V and J genes are TRBV28 and TRBJ1-5; D is possibly TRBD1 (5 bases). The CDR3 extends over 15 amino acids. The germline V gene encodes CDR1 MDHEN and CDR2 SYDVKM. Trimming stripped 6 bases from V and 0 bases from J, with 12 bases between. CDR3 sequence (DNA): TGTGCCAGCAGCTGGGACGGCCGTAGCAATCAGCCCCAGCATTTT. It codes for CASSWDGRSNQPQHF.

The CDR3 DNA reads TGTGCCAGCAGCACCCTAGCGGGAGGAACCTACGAGCAGTACTTC. Residues: CASSTLAGGTYEQYF. This chain uses TRBV7-9 with TRBJ2-7, with TRBD2 matching over 11 bases. The germline V gene has CDR1 SEHNR and CDR2 FQNEAQ (reference sequence). J was trimmed by 2 bases and V by 5 bases; bases with no gene match: 5. The length of the CDR3 is 15 residues.

V is TRBV19 and J is TRBJ1-2; 9 bases fit TRBD1. CDR1 is LNHDA, CDR2 SQIVND, per germline (reference sequence). The CDR3 is 16 amino acids. Trimming cost V 7 bases and J 4 bases; bases outside gene matches: 13. The CDR3 nucleotides are TGTGCCAGTACCGACGGAGGACAGGGGAAGGGCTATGGCTACACCTTC. This encodes CASTDGGQGKGYGYTF.

In its sample, this clone was seen a few times. The chain uses TRBV27 and TRBJ2-5, with 7 nucleotides matching TRBD1. The CDR3 extends over 13 amino acids. Germline CDR1 reads MNHEY; CDR2 reads SMNVEV (reference sequence). J was trimmed by 5 bases and V by 2 bases; bases with no gene match: 2. The CDR3 protein is CASSLGQEETQYF. The CDR3 DNA sequence: TGTGCCAGCAGTTTAGGACAGGAGGAGACCCAGTACTTC.